This T cell receptor beta chain appears in the sequencing data of a study of blood T cell repertoires in COVID-19. Study information: Samples of COVID-19 (acute and convalescent) were obtained from the United States, Italy and Spain. Nucleic acid was either cDNA or gDNA, and it came from T cells, B-cell-depleted T cells, or PBMCs.

The V gene lost 4 bases and the J gene lost 2 bases, with 11 bases spanning the gap. The germline CDR1 and CDR2 sequences are MGHRA and YSYEKL. CDR3 length equals 14 residues. How the authors handled the data: It was from reference gene primer amplification that nucleated cell counts were estimated. The method was immunoSEQ multiplex PCR; TCRdb's version includes in-frame clones alone and lacks a portion of them. That table furnishes V, J and clone size, whereas the DNA furnished D and trimming. The sample consists of roughly 500,000 clones, 75% to 90% of them appearing once. Sequencing was carried out using peripheral blood. The genes are TRBV4-1 and TRBJ2-5; TRBD2 is a possible D gene (5 bases). This TCR was recovered from a man between 18 and 29 years old with COVID-19, enrolled during active disease. The CDR3 DNA sequence: TGCGCCAGCAGCCGGTTGGGAGAGCAAGAGACCCAGTACTTC. Protein sequence: CASSRLGEQETQYF.